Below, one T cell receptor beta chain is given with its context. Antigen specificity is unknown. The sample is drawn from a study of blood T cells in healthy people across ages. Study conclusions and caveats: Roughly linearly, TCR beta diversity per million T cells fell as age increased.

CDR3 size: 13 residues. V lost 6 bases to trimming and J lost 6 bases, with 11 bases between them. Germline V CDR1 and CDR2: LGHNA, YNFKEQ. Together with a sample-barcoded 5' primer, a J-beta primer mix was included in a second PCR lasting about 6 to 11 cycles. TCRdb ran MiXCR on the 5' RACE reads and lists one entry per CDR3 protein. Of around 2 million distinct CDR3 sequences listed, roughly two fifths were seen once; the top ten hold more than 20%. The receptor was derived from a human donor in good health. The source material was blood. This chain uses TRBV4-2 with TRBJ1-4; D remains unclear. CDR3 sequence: CASSPLMDEKLFF. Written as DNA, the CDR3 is TGTGCCAGCAGTCCCCTTATGGATGAAAAACTGTTTTTT.